The T cell receptor beta chain described here comes from a study of blood T cells in healthy people across ages. It was with a sample-barcoded 5' primer and a J-beta primer mix that a second PCR of roughly 7 to 11 cycles was run. Each CDR3 protein is one row after TCRdb ran MiXCR on the 5' RACE reads. The table records around 990,000 distinct CDR3 sequences, under 30% of them present only once. About this clonotype itself: The junction and the germline gene differ at one end; a read error may be behind it.

CDR1 and CDR2 (germline): LNHDA, SQIVND (reference sequence). The CDR3 is made up of 14 amino acids. The sample was also reused in another study, on T cells of mothers and their children.

The source of this sequence is a girl aged 2 to 10 in good health. The V and J genes are TRBV19 and TRBJ1-5, with D uncertain. Sequenced material: blood. The CDR3 is CASSIRRVYQPQHF. As DNA, the CDR3 is TGTGCCAGTAGTATTAGAAGGGTTTATCAACCCCAGCATTTT.